The 7 T cell receptor beta chains presented below share a single source sample, sequenced in a study of neoadjuvant nivolumab and ipilimumab in lung cancer. The table came from immunoSEQ multiplex PCR; TCRdb's copy has only in-frame clones and leaves some out. The repertoire includes about 7,700 clones, approximately 88% of them detected once, and approximately 2.4% sits in the top ten. The source was tumor tissue, collected after neoadjuvant nivolumab, alone or with ipilimumab, at or shortly before surgery. These receptors came from an adult with non-small cell lung cancer. Some clones in this sample may be carry-over from other donors' samples.

The rearrangement uses TRBV2 and TRBJ2-1; tentatively, D is TRBD2 (5 bases). The germline V gene has CDR1 SNHLY and CDR2 FYNNEI. The CDR3 contains 13 residues. Trimming pared 3 bases from V and 10 bases from J, leaving 13 bases between. CDR3 coding DNA: TGTGCCAGCAGTGAGTCCGGGGTGGGGGAGCAGTTCTTC. This gives the protein CASSESGVGEQFF.

The chain uses TRBV7-6 and TRBJ2-3; D uncertain. V lost 5 bases to trimming and J lost 2 bases, with 17 bases between them. CDR1 SGHVS and CDR2 FNYEAQ come from the germline V gene. The CDR3 loop spans 16 amino acids. CDR3: CASSHLLSATTDTQYF. DNA for the CDR3: TGTGCCAGCAGCCATCTGTTAAGCGCTACCACAGATACGCAGTATTTT.

The rearrangement joins TRBV13 to TRBJ1-2; 7 bases agree with TRBD1. The germline V gene has CDR1 PRHDT and CDR2 FYEKMQ (reference sequence). Trimming removed 8 bases from V and 0 bases from J; junction bases left unmatched: 6. This CDR3 contains 14 residues. In nucleotides, the CDR3 is TGTGCCAGCCACTACAGGGGAGCTAACTATGGCTACACCTTC. This translates into CASHYRGANYGYTF.

This chain uses TRBV19 with TRBJ1-5; D unclear. CDR1 LNHDA and CDR2 SQIVND come from the germline V gene (reference sequence). Trimming pared 1 base from V and 3 bases from J, leaving 13 bases between. There are 16 residues in the CDR3. CDR3 nucleotide sequence: TGTGCCAGTAGTATAGGCCGGGGAGGAAACAATCAGCCCCAGCATTTT. Translation gives CASSIGRGGNNQPQHF.

The chain has TRBV5-1 and TRBJ2-3, with 9 bases fitting TRBD1. Per the germline V gene, CDR1 is SGHRS and CDR2 is YFSETQ. J gave up 6 bases and V 5 bases, and 7 bases lay outside the gene matches. This CDR3 region has 14 residues. DNA of the CDR3: TGCGCCAGCAGAGAGGGACAGGGAGCCGATACGCAGTATTTT. Translating gives CASREGQGADTQYF.

V and J are TRBV4-3 and TRBJ1-1; D is unresolved. This CDR3 is 15 amino acids long. With 2 bases removed from V and 1 base from J, the gap between germline ends came to 11 bases. Germline V gene sequence: CDR1 LGHNA, CDR2 YSLEER. The CDR3 sequence: CASSQSRISNTEAFF. Here the CDR3 DNA reads TGCGCCAGCAGCCAAAGTCGGATCTCGAACACTGAAGCTTTCTTT.

The chain has TRBV5-6 and TRBJ1-4; D call uncertain. This CDR3 region has 14 residues. In germline, CDR1 is SGHDT, CDR2 YYEEEE. Trimming shortened V by 4 bases and J by 0 bases, and 7 bases separated the two germline ends. The CDR3 here is CASSPGATNEKLFF. CDR3 DNA: TGTGCCAGCAGCCCGGGTGCAACTAATGAAAAACTGTTTTTT.